This T cell receptor (beta chain) is drawn from a study of T cell responses to AZD1222 COVID-19 vaccine. Study observations and caveats: Sampling captured repertoires only after the peak T cell response. Nearly half of spike-specific TCRs reportedly target variant regions that are unmutated in the B.1.351 and B.1.1.7 variants. Increased Spike-specific TCR breadth and depth were observed after two AZD1222 doses.

Assay used: immunoSEQ multiplex PCR; TCRdb lists only in-frame clones, some missing. The data contain some 120,000 clones, 70% to 90% of them seen just once; the ten biggest clones take up 10%. The CDR3 length is 16 residues. Germline values: CDR1 MNHNS, CDR2 SASEGT. V dropped 3 bases and J dropped 0; count of bases not matched to a gene: 3. As for this clone: Its target is not known.

The gene calls are TRBV6-1 and TRBJ2-3; 10 nucleotides line up with TRBD2. Sequencing was performed on peripheral blood, taken on day 0 of AZD1222 vaccination. The receptor was isolated from an adult in good health. DNA for the CDR3: TGTGCCAGCAGTGACGGACTAGCGGTTAGCACAGATACGCAGTATTTT. Protein product: CASSDGLAVSTDTQYF.